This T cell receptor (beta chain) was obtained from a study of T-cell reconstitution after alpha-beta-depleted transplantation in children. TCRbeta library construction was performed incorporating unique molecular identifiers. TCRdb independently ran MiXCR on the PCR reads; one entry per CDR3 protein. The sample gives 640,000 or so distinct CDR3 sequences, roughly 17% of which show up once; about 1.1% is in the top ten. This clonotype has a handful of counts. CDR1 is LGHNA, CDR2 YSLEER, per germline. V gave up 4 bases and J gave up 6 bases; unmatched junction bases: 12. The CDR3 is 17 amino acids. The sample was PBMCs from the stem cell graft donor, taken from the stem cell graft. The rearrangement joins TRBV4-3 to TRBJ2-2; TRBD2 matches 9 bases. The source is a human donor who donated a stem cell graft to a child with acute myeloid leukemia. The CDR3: CASSRPTTSGWAGELFF. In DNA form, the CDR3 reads TGCGCCAGCAGCCGCCCCACGACTAGCGGTTGGGCCGGGGAGCTGTTTTTT.